The present entry profiles one T cell receptor (beta chain) with its context. J was trimmed by 7 bases and V by 6 bases; bases with no gene match: 11. CDR3 length equals 15 residues. From germline, CDR1 is MNHEY and CDR2 SVGAGI. These data are taken from a study of control samples from healthy donors and cancer patients. Only in-frame clones appear in the TCRdb table, and some are missing; sequencing was by immunoSEQ multiplex PCR. The data show 110,000 to 150,000 clones, under 90% seen once. The material sequenced was blood. This receptor was taken from a young man in good health. J is TRBJ2-7 and V is TRBV6-5; 11 bases match TRBD1. Here the CDR3 reads CASRIGGQGAYEQYF. CDR3 sequence (DNA): TGTGCCAGCAGAATAGGCGGACAGGGGGCTTATGAGCAGTACTTC.